The entry that follows covers one TCR beta chain sequence. Its antigen remains unknown. The length of the CDR3 is 12 residues. Trimming left V 6 bases short and J 8 bases short, with 13 bases between. Germline loops: CDR1 SGHNT, CDR2 YENEEA. The data derive from a study of T cell responses to AZD1222 COVID-19 vaccine. Some clones are missing from TCRdb's copy, which holds only in-frame ones; the method was immunoSEQ multiplex PCR. The sample lists about 140,000 clones, roughly 90% occurring once. Study-level points and caveats: Reportedly, nearly half the spike-specific TCRs target unmutated variant regions. Increased Spike-specific TCR breadth and depth were observed after two AZD1222 doses.

This chain joins TRBV11-3 and TRBJ1-2; D is possibly TRBD1 (6 bases). Sequences were derived from peripheral blood, sampled 28 days after the second dose of the MenACWY control vaccine. The sequence was collected from an adult who received the MenACWY meningococcal vaccine as a control. The CDR3 DNA sequence: TGTGCCAGCAGGGGGGACATCGGCGGCTACACCTTC. It codes for CASRGDIGGYTF.